This T cell receptor (beta chain) was recovered during a study of neoadjuvant anti-PD-1 for oral cavity cancer. Study as a whole: Around day 43, patients without progression received a fourth nivolumab dose before surgery.

Profiled with immunoSEQ multiplex PCR; TCRdb holds only in-frame clones, not every one. The sample yields 73,000 or so clones, roughly 85% seen once. The CDR3 covers 12 residues. V lost 7 bases and J lost 7, with 14 bases in between. Germline assignment: CDR1 MDHEN and CDR2 SYDVKM. As for time point: after neoadjuvant nivolumab, at surgical resection. The chain combines TRBV28 with TRBJ2-7; D ambiguous. Sample: PBMCs, taken after nivolumab (anti-PD-1) treatment. The clonotype was recovered from a person aged 35-79 years with oral cavity squamous cell carcinoma. This chain's CDR3 is CASTRFDTEQYF. CDR3 nucleotide sequence: TGTGCCAGCACCCGCTTTGACACTGAGCAGTACTTC.